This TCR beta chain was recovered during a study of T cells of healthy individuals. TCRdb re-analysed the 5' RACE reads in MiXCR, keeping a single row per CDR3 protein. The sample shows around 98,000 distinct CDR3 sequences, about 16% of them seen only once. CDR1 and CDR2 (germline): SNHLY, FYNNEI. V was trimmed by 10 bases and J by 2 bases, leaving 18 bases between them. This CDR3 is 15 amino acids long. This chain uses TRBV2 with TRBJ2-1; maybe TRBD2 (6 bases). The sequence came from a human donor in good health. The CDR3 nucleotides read TGTGCCAACGACCGGGACGGGGGAGCCTACAATGAGCAGTTCTTC. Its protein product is CANDRDGGAYNEQFF.